These 18 T cell receptor beta chains share one sample of origin, sequenced in a study of blood T cell repertoires in COVID-19 (dated by TCRdb to the early 2020s). Libraries were made using the immunoSEQ multiplex PCR assay. Not all clones reach the TCRdb copy of this immuneACCESS table, which keeps in-frame sequences only. Checked studies attribute under half of the gap to unresolved V genes and leave the rest unexplained. The table for this sample lists around 250,000 clones; 85% of them were counted only once. The biggest ten clones account for approximately 9.6% of the sample. The sample taken for sequencing was PBMCs or T cells enriched from blood (not recorded which). The receptors were sampled from a woman aged 45 to 65 with acute COVID-19.

The chain couples TRBV30 to TRBJ2-7; D might be TRBD2 (5 bases). Germline loops: CDR1 GTSNPN, CDR2 SVGIG (reference sequence). This CDR3 contains 12 residues. Trimming left V 3 bases short and J 3 bases short, with 9 bases between. The CDR3 region has the DNA TGTGCCTGGAGAGGACGGGGCTACGAGCAGTACTTC. Protein product: CAWRGRGYEQYF.

The sample holds a few counts of this clone. The V and J genes are TRBV30 and TRBJ1-3; 7 bases fit TRBD1. V shed 4 bases and J 0 bases; nucleotides not matched to a gene: 3. Germline V gene data show CDR1 as GTSNPN and CDR2 as SVGIG (reference sequence). This CDR3 comprises 14 residues. DNA of the CDR3: TGTGCCTGGAATCAGGGGGGCTCTGGAAACACCATATATTTT. Its translation is CAWNQGGSGNTIYF.

The chain has TRBV5-1 and TRBJ2-1; D is uncertain. Trimming stripped 0 bases from V and 5 bases from J, with 12 bases between. Per germline, CDR1 SGHRS and CDR2 YFSETQ. CDR3 length: 15 amino acids. CDR3 sequence: CASSLEAGINNEQFF. CDR3 sequence (DNA): TGCGCCAGCAGCTTGGAGGCAGGAATAAACAATGAGCAGTTCTTC. The full variable domain, its missing parts supplied by reference TRBV5-1 and TRBJ2-1, is KAGVTQTPRYLIKTRGQQVTLSCSPISGHRSVSWYQQTPGQGLQFLFEYFSETQRNKGNFPGRFSGRQFSNSRSEMNVSTLELGDSALYLCASSLEAGINNEQFFGPGTRLTVL.

In this sample, this clone turned up a few times. V usage is TRBV11-3 and J usage is TRBJ2-1, with 10 bases fitting TRBD2. With 1 base clipped from V and 4 bases from J, the junction kept 4 bases outside the gene matches. In germline, CDR1 is SGHNT, CDR2 YENEEA. The CDR3 is 16 residues long. CDR3 nucleotide sequence: TGTGCCAGCAGCTTAGGGGGACTAGCGAGGTACAATGAGCAGTTCTTC. Its protein product is CASSLGGLARYNEQFF.

The CDR3 DNA is TGTGCCTGGGGACAGGGTACAGGAGCTTTCTTT. Encoded protein: CAWGQGTGAFF. J is TRBJ1-1 and V is TRBV30; 8 bases align to TRBD1. V lost 5 bases, J lost 10 bases, and 6 bases stayed unmatched. The CDR3 loop spans 11 amino acids. Germline V gene lookup returns CDR1 GTSNPN and CDR2 SVGIG (reference sequence).

The chain links TRBV6-5 to TRBJ1-2; possible D gene TRBD1, 6 bases. Trimming left V 6 bases short and J 7 bases short, with 21 bases between. The CDR3 runs 15 residues. Germline CDR1 is MNHEY and CDR2 is SVGAGI. The DNA for the CDR3 is TGTGCCAGCAGCCCCTCCTCTTACAGGGAACCTGGCTACACCTTC. Amino acids: CASSPSSYREPGYTF.

V gene TRBV6-2 or TRBV6-3 combines with J gene TRBJ2-7; 8 nucleotides align to TRBD2. The CDR3 extends over 14 amino acids. With V trimmed by 2 bases and J by 2 bases, 2 bases remained unmatched. Germline V gene sequence: CDR1 MNHEY, CDR2 SVGEGT. This CDR3 reads CASSYRGGTYEQYF. The CDR3 DNA follows: TGTGCCAGCAGTTACCGGGGGGGCACCTACGAGCAGTACTTC.

For the CDR3, the DNA is TGTGCCAGTAAGGAGCGGGGGGCGAGCTCCTACAATGAGCAGTTCTTC. This codes for CASKERGASSYNEQFF. J is TRBJ2-1 and V is TRBV19, with 9 bases identical to TRBD2. The CDR3 spans 16 residues. From germline, CDR1 is LNHDA and CDR2 SQIVND (reference sequence). The V and J ends lost 7 bases and 0 bases, in that order; junction bases with no gene match: 7.

The chain carries TRBV5-8 and TRBJ2-3, with a weak D call TRBD1 (5 bases). CDR1 is SGHTS, CDR2 YDEGEE, per germline. Trimming pared 10 bases from V and 1 base from J, leaving 16 bases between. CDR3 length: 14 amino acids. This CDR3 reads CASAQGRRTDTQYF. DNA for the CDR3: TGTGCCTCCGCCCAGGGTAGGCGCACAGATACGCAGTATTTT. The complete variable domain, with remaining parts taken from reference TRBV5-8 and TRBJ2-3, reads EAGVTQSPTHLIKTRGQQATLRCSPISGHTSVYWYQQALGLGLQFLLWYDEGEERNRGNFPPRFSGRQFPNYSSELNVNALELEDSALYLCASAQGRRTDTQYFGPGTRLTVL.

The chain links TRBV5-4 to TRBJ1-3, with a possible D match to TRBD1 (6 bases). The CDR3 has 15 residues. Trimming took off 5 bases at V and 2 bases at J, with 14 bases between the two ends. The germline V gene encodes CDR1 SGHNT and CDR2 YYREEE (reference sequence). The CDR3 bases are TGTGCCAGCAGTAAGGAACAGGGTACTGGAAACACCATATATTTT. Its translation: CASSKEQGTGNTIYF.

This chain links TRBV6-2 or TRBV6-3 with TRBJ1-1; D is undetermined. Between the trimmed V and J ends, which lost 5 bases and 5 bases, there was a span of 15 bases. The CDR3 has 14 residues. The germline V gene has CDR1 MNHEY and CDR2 SVGEGT. CDR3 residues: CASSNPGWNTEAFF. CDR3 nucleotide sequence: TGTGCCAGCAGTAATCCGGGGTGGAATACTGAAGCTTTCTTT.

The chain is built from TRBV30 and TRBJ2-7; TRBD1 aligns across 8 bases. The CDR3 runs to 14 residues. CDR1 is GTSNPN, CDR2 SVGIG, per germline (reference sequence). After removal of 2 bases from V and 6 bases from J, the junction contained 9 bases not matched to a gene. This CDR3 is CAWSSPDRVGEQYF. In DNA form, the CDR3 reads TGTGCCTGGAGTTCGCCGGACAGGGTGGGCGAGCAGTACTTC.

The chain recombines TRBV19 with TRBJ2-1, with 7 bases identical to TRBD1. After removal of 9 bases from V and 4 bases from J, the junction contained 9 bases not matched to a gene. The CDR3 has 14 amino acids. Looked up from germline, CDR1 is LNHDA and CDR2 is SQIVND (reference sequence). This CDR3 reads CASKTGTDYNEQFF. CDR3 DNA: TGTGCCAGCAAGACCGGGACAGATTACAATGAGCAGTTCTTC. Complete variable domain (other parts from reference TRBV19 and TRBJ2-1): DGGITQSPKYLFRKEGQNVTLSCEQNLNHDAMYWYRQDPGQGLRLIYYSQIVNDFQKGDIAEGYSVSREKKESFPLTVTSAQKNPTAFYLCASKTGTDYNEQFFGPGTRLTVL.

This chain links TRBV27 with TRBJ2-7; TRBD1 matches at 7 bases. CDR3 length: 14 amino acids. J gave up 1 base and V 4 bases, and 4 bases lay outside the gene matches. In germline, CDR1 is MNHEY, CDR2 SMNVEV (reference sequence). In nucleotides, the CDR3 is TGTGCCAGCAGTTACACAGGGGCTTCCTACGAGCAGTACTTC. This sequence encodes CASSYTGASYEQYF.

This clone was recorded at least ten times. This chain links TRBV6-2 or TRBV6-3 with TRBJ2-7; D is possibly TRBD1 (6 bases). V gave up 2 bases and J gave up 6 bases, with 20 bases separating them. The CDR3 covers 16 residues. Germline CDR1 is MNHEY and CDR2 is SVGEGT. CDR3 coding DNA: TGTGCCAGCAGTTACCGGCTGACAGGCCCCCTCTCCGAGCAGTACTTC. This sequence encodes CASSYRLTGPLSEQYF.

The table lists this clone with a few counts. V is TRBV18 and J is TRBJ1-1; 12 nucleotides align to TRBD1. The CDR3 covers 18 residues. Trimming removed 4 bases from V and 3 bases from J; junction bases left unmatched: 12. Germline values: CDR1 KGHSH, CDR2 LQKENI. The CDR3 loop reads CASSQIRDRGLGDTEAFF. The CDR3 DNA is TGTGCCAGCTCACAGATCCGGGACAGGGGGCTAGGCGACACTGAAGCTTTCTTT.

In its sample, this clone was seen a few times. V gene TRBV30 combines with J gene TRBJ2-7; maybe TRBD1 (6 bases). This CDR3 has 12 amino acids. Germline assignment: CDR1 GTSNPN and CDR2 SVGIG (reference sequence). The V gene lost 0 bases and the J gene lost 6 bases, with 9 bases spanning the gap. CDR3 sequence: CAWSVQGFEQYF. CDR3 nucleotides: TGTGCCTGGAGTGTTCAGGGGTTCGAGCAGTACTTC.

The chain recombines TRBV30 with TRBJ2-2; D is undetermined. CDR1 GTSNPN and CDR2 SVGIG come from the germline V gene (reference sequence). The CDR3 is made up of 11 amino acids. V lost 3 bases and J 7 bases, leaving 6 bases between the germline ends. As DNA, the CDR3 is TGTGCCTGGAGCGGTGGCGGGGAGCTGTTTTTT. Translation: CAWSGGGELFF.